The clone carrying this T cell receptor beta chain was observed a handful of times. Its target is not known. Looked up from germline, CDR1 is SGHAT and CDR2 is FQNNGV. The germline V and J ends were trimmed by 1 base and 2 bases, with 11 bases remaining between them. CDR3 length: 15 residues. TCRdb re-called the reads with MiXCR, one entry per CDR3 protein. The sample includes 300,000 to 400,000 distinct CDR3 sequences, 20% to 25% of them seen just once. This record belongs to a study of T cell repertoires in cytomegalovirus infection. About the study: Both recently identified HLA-C-restricted and well-studied HLA-B-restricted CMV epitopes were used in the study. Public TCR beta signature analysis indicated the presence of both CMV infection and matching HLA type. Study-level results: Ex vivo responses were dominated by HLA-C-restricted CMV-specific TCR beta clonotypes.

The V call is TRBV11-2, the J call TRBJ2-5; D is unclear. Sequenced here: cultured PBMCs, sampled from culture after CMV antigen stimulation. This TCR was recovered from a human donor in good health (CMV status not recorded). Some clones in this sample may be carry-over from other donors' samples. The CDR3, as DNA: TGTGCCAGCAGCTTAGCCTCCGGTAGTCAAGAGACCCAGTACTTC. Translating gives CASSLASGSQETQYF.